The rows below give T cell receptor beta chains drawn from one sample of a study of T-cell memory formation after mild COVID-19. MiXCR was run by TCRdb on the 5' RACE reads, yielding one entry per CDR3 protein. Of around 410,000 distinct CDR3 sequences in the sample, about a quarter are singletons; the top ten hold about an eighth. Sequences were obtained from PBMCs or a T cell subset sorted from them (not recorded which). The receptors stem from an adult woman who had mild COVID-19 (a few samples of this study predate the infection). Cell type and time point are not known. CDR3s include the opening cysteine and the closing phenylalanine or tryptophan. The D gene is left open where the match is weak. The size field is filled for only some rows; it gives once, few, many or a size class.

>TRBV28|TRBJ2-7|NA|NA
TGTGCCAGCAGTTTGGGGACCGGGGGGCACGAGCAGTACTTC
CASSLGTGGHEQYF
>TRBV6-1|TRBJ2-5|NA|few
TGTGCCAGCTGGGGCTGGGTGGAGACCCAGTACTTC
CASWGWVETQYF
>TRBV12-3/TRBV12-4|TRBJ2-6|NA|many
TGTGCCAGCGCTGGTGTGTCTGGGGCCAACGTCCTGACTTTC
CASAGVSGANVLTF
>TRBV7-8|TRBJ1-2|TRBD1|few
TGTGCCAGCAGCTCCCGGGACAGTGGTCCCTATGGCTACACCTTC
CASSSRDSGPYGYTF
>TRBV5-1|TRBJ2-2|TRBD1|few
TGCGCCAGCAGTTCCGGGACAGGGGATACGCGGGAGCTGTTTTTT
CASSSGTGDTRELFF
>TRBV5-1|TRBJ1-6|NA|NA
TGCGCCAGCAGCTTGTTAGGGGGAGAGTCACCCCTCCACTTT
CASSLLGGESPLHF
>TRBV27|TRBJ2-7|NA|NA
TGTGCCAGCAGTTTAAGGGGTCCCTCCTCCTACGAGCAGTACTTC
CASSLRGPSSYEQYF
>TRBV12-3/TRBV12-4|TRBJ2-2|NA|few
TGTGCCAGCAGTTTAGCGACTATTGGTACCGGGGAGCTGTTTTTT
CASSLATIGTGELFF
>TRBV7-2|TRBJ2-5|TRBD1|few
TGTGCCAGCAGGGGGGGGACAGGGTTGATGGAGACCCAGTACTTC
CASRGGTGLMETQYF
>TRBV7-6|TRBJ2-7|TRBD1|few
TGTGCCAGCAGCTCCCTGGTAGACAGGGTCGAGCAGTACTTC
CASSSLVDRVEQYF
>TRBV29-1|TRBJ2-3|NA|NA
TGCAGCGTTGAACAGGGAGGATCAGATACGCAGTATTTT
CSVEQGGSDTQYF
>TRBV5-1|TRBJ2-1|TRBD2|NA
TGCGCCAGCAGCTTGGCTAGCGGGACCACTCAGAGCTCCTACAATGAGCAGTTCTTC
CASSLASGTTQSSYNEQFF
>TRBV7-6|TRBJ1-4|NA|few
TGTGCCAGCAGCTTGAGGGCCGGCTCCGATGAAAAACTGTTTTTT
CASSLRAGSDEKLFF
>TRBV24-1|TRBJ2-3|TRBD2|many
TGTGCCACCAGCGGGACTAGCGGGATGAACGCAGATACGCAGTATTTT
CATSGTSGMNADTQYF
>TRBV19|TRBJ1-1|NA|NA
TGTGCCAGTAGTCCCCGGGCGAACACTGAAGCTTTCTTT
CASSPRANTEAFF
>TRBV6-1|TRBJ2-6|NA|few
TGTGCCAGCAATGAATTTTCTGGGGCCAACGTCCTGACTTTC
CASNEFSGANVLTF
>TRBV25-1|TRBJ1-2|NA|NA
TGTGCCAGCAACAATCGGGGGCTAGACTATGGCTACACCTTC
CASNNRGLDYGYTF
>TRBV7-6|TRBJ2-1|TRBD2|NA
TGTGCCAGCAGGACTAGCGGCCCTCTTCGGTTC
CASRTSGPLRF
>TRBV29-1|TRBJ2-3|TRBD2|few
TGCAGCGGAATAGCGGGGGGGCATACGCAGTATTTT
CSGIAGGHTQYF
>TRBV19|TRBJ2-1|NA|NA
TGTGCCAGTAGTATGAACGGGGACAATGAGCAGTTCTTC
CASSMNGDNEQFF
>TRBV30|TRBJ2-7|TRBD2|NA
TGTGCCTGGAGCGAGGGGACTAGCGGGTCCTCCGAGCAGTACTTC
CAWSEGTSGSSEQYF
>TRBV29-1|TRBJ2-7|NA|few
TGCAGCGTAGCGGCCCTCTCCTACGAGCAGTACTTC
CSVAALSYEQYF
>TRBV18|TRBJ2-1|TRBD2|NA
TGTGCCAGCTCACCACCTACTAGCGGGGGCACCTACAATGAGCAGTTCTTC
CASSPPTSGGTYNEQFF
>TRBV5-1|TRBJ1-1|TRBD1|once
TGCGCCAGCAGCTCGACAGGGGGCTTCACTGAAGCTTTCTTT
CASSSTGGFTEAFF
>TRBV5-1|TRBJ2-5|TRBD1|NA
TGCGCCAGCAGAAGAGGACAGGGGGCGTCTTCTGAGACCCAGTACTTC
CASRRGQGASSETQYF
>TRBV5-1|TRBJ2-4|NA|NA
TGCGCCAGCAGCTTGGATCAGGGAGGCATTCAGTACTTC
CASSLDQGGIQYF
>TRBV5-1|TRBJ2-7|TRBD2|few
TGCGCCAGCAGCTTGAGCGGACTAGCGGGACGTAGTTTCCCATACGAGCAGTACTTC
CASSLSGLAGRSFPYEQYF
>TRBV2|TRBJ2-3|TRBD2|few
TGTGCCAGCAGCGAACTAGCGGGGCCCACAGATACGCAGTATTTT
CASSELAGPTDTQYF
>TRBV9|TRBJ2-1|TRBD2|few
TGTGCCAGCGGGACTAGCGCTCACAATGAGCAGTTCTTC
CASGTSAHNEQFF
>TRBV20-1|TRBJ1-2|NA|NA
TGCAGTGCTAGCGTCGGGGAGCAGAAGGGCTACACCTTC
CSASVGEQKGYTF
>TRBV20-1|TRBJ2-5|TRBD2|few
TGCAGTGCTAGAGATCTTCGGGCGGGAGGGTATGAGACCCAGTACTTC
CSARDLRAGGYETQYF
>TRBV4-2|TRBJ1-1|NA|few
TGTGCCAGCAGCCATACAGGGCTGAACACTGAAGCTTTCTTT
CASSHTGLNTEAFF
>TRBV4-1|TRBJ2-1|TRBD1|NA
TGCGCCAGCAGCCCGGGACAGGGGGCGAAGGATGAGCAGTTCTTC
CASSPGQGAKDEQFF
>TRBV20-1|TRBJ2-1|TRBD2|NA
TGCAGTGCTAGAGTGGGGCGGGAGGAGGGGCAGTTCTTC
CSARVGREEGQFF
>TRBV4-1|TRBJ2-6|NA|NA
TGCGCCAGCAGCCTCCCGAGAGCCGGGACACCCAGCTCTGGGGCCAACGTCATGACTTTC
CASSLPRAGTPSSGANVMTF
>TRBV5-1|TRBJ1-2|NA|NA
TGCGCCAGCAGCTTGGATCCAGGGGCTGGGCTCTACACCTTC
CASSLDPGAGLYTF
>TRBV12-3/TRBV12-4|TRBJ2-7|TRBD1|NA
TGTGCCAGCAGCCGGGACAGGGGGGCCGAGCAGTACTTC
CASSRDRGAEQYF
>TRBV7-9|TRBJ1-2|TRBD1|NA
TGTGCCAGCAGAGAAACGACAGGGTGGAACTATGGCTACACCTTC
CASRETTGWNYGYTF
>TRBV12-3/TRBV12-4|TRBJ2-4|NA|few
TGTGCCAGCAGTAAGACACGAGCCAAAAACATTCAGTACTTC
CASSKTRAKNIQYF
>TRBV5-5|TRBJ2-1|NA|NA
TGTGCCAGCAGCTTGTCGAGTACTCTTCTACGGGACAATGAGCAGTTCTTC
CASSLSSTLLRDNEQFF
>TRBV5-6|TRBJ2-7|TRBD2|NA
TGTGCCAGCAGCTTGGTACTAGCGGGGCCGGTCGAGCAGTACTTC
CASSLVLAGPVEQYF
>TRBV6-2/TRBV6-3|TRBJ2-7|NA|few
TGTGCCAGCAGTTACCCAACACCAAGACTCCCCGGGACTTCGACGTACGAGCAGTACTTC
CASSYPTPRLPGTSTYEQYF
>TRBV5-5|TRBJ2-7|NA|NA
TGTGCCAGCAGCCCCGAGATTGGGAGGCTATACTACGAGCAGTACTTC
CASSPEIGRLYYEQYF
>TRBV20-1|TRBJ2-5|TRBD1|few
TGCAGTCCCCGCCGGACAGGGGGTAGTGAGACCCAGTACTTC
CSPRRTGGSETQYF
>TRBV23-1|TRBJ1-6|NA|NA
TGCGCCAGCAGTCAATACCACAGGGAAGATAATTCACCCCTCCACTTT
CASSQYHREDNSPLHF
>TRBV11-3|TRBJ1-1|NA|few
TGTGCCAGCAGCTTAGTCCGACCCCCGGATAGGACTGAAGCTTTCTTT
CASSLVRPPDRTEAFF
>TRBV19|TRBJ1-5|NA|few
TGTGCCAGTAGTATGGGTCAATCTAGCAATCAGCCCCAGCATTTT
CASSMGQSSNQPQHF
>TRBV20-1|TRBJ2-2|TRBD2|few
TGCAGTGCTAGAGGGTCTAGCGGGAGGGCCGGTGCCGGGGAGCTGTTTTTT
CSARGSSGRAGAGELFF
>TRBV7-7|TRBJ2-5|NA|NA
TGTGCCAGCAGCCAGGGACGAAAAGAGACCCAGTACTTC
CASSQGRKETQYF
>TRBV6-1|TRBJ1-3|NA|few
TGTGCCAGCAGTGAAGGGTCACTGTTTGGAAACACCATATATTTT
CASSEGSLFGNTIYF
>TRBV29-1|TRBJ1-1|NA|NA
TGCAGCGTTCGGGGACCGGGACAGAACACTGAAGCTTTCTTT
CSVRGPGQNTEAFF
>TRBV5-1|TRBJ1-2|NA|NA
TGCGCCAGCAGCTCCAGGGGATATGGCTACACCTTC
CASSSRGYGYTF
>TRBV29-1|TRBJ2-3|NA|few
TGCAGCGTTGAAGATCGCGGGGCAACTAGCACAGATACGCAGTATTTT
CSVEDRGATSTDTQYF
>TRBV7-9|TRBJ2-7|TRBD2|NA
TGTGCCAGCAGCTTAGCCAGCGGGGGGACCCGAAGAACCTACGAGCAGTACTTC
CASSLASGGTRRTYEQYF